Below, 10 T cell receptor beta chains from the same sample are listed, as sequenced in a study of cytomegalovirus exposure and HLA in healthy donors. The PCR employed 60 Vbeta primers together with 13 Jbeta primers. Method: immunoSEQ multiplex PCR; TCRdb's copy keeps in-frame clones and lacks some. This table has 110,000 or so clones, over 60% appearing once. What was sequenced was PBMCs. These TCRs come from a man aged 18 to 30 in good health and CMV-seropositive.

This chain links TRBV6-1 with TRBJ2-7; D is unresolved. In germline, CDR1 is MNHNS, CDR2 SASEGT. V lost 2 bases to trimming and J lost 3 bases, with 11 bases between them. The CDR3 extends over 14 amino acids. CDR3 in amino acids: CASSEPLPDYEQYF. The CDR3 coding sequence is TGTGCCAGCAGTGAACCTCTCCCAGACTACGAGCAGTACTTC.

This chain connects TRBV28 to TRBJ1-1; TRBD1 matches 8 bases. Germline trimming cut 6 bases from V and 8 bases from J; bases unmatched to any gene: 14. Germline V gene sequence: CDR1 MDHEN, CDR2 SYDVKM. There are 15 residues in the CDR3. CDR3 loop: CASSRGTGWLAEAFF. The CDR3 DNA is TGTGCCAGCAGCCGAGGGACAGGTTGGCTTGCGGAAGCTTTCTTT.

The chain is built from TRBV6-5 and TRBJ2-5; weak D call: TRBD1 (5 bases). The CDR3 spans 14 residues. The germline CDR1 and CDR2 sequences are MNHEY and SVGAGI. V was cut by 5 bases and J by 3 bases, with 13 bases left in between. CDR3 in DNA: TGTGCCAGCAGTAGACAGAGACAGAAAGAGACCCAGTACTTC. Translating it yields CASSRQRQKETQYF.

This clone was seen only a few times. Here the CDR3 reads CAWRPPGQINYGYTF. The CDR3 coding sequence is TGTGCCTGGAGGCCACCGGGACAAATTAACTATGGCTACACCTTC. The chain is built from TRBV30 and TRBJ1-2; a possible D gene is TRBD1 (6 bases). The CDR3 has 15 residues. The V gene's germline CDR1 is GTSNPN and CDR2 SVGIG (reference sequence). V was clipped by 3 bases and J by 1 base, with 15 bases between them. The full variable domain, rest sourced from reference TRBV30 and TRBJ1-2, is SQTIHQWPATLVQPVGSPLSLECTVEGTSNPNLYWYRQAAGRGLQLLFYSVGIGQISSEVPQNLSASRPQDRQFILSSKKLLLSDSGFYLCAWRPPGQINYGYTFGSGTRLTVV.

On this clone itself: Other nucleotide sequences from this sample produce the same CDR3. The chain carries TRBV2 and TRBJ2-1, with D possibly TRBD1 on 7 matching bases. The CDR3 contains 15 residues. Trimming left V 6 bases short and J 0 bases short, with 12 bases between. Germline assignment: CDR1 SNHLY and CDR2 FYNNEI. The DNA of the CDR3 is TGTGCCAGCAGGGCAGGGGGGAGCTCCTACAATGAGCAGTTCTTC. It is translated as CASRAGGSSYNEQFF.

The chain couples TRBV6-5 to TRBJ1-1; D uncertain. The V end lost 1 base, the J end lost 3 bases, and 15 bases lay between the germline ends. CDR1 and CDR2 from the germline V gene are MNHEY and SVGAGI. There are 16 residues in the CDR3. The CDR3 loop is CASSYYEGLEDTEAFF. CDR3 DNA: TGTGCCAGCAGTTACTACGAGGGTTTAGAGGACACTGAAGCTTTCTTT.

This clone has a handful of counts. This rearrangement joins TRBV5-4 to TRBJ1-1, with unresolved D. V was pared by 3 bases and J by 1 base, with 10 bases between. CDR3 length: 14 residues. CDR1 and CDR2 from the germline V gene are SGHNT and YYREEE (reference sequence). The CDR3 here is CASSSRAGNTEAFF. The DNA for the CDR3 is TGTGCCAGCAGCTCACGGGCGGGGAACACTGAAGCTTTCTTT.

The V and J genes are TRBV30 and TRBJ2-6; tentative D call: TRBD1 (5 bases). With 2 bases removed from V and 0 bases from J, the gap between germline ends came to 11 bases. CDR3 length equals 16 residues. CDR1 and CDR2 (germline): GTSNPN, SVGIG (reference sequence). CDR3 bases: TGTGCCTGGAGTAGGGGCCGCAGCTCTGGGGCCAACGTCCTGACTTTC. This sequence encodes CAWSRGRSSGANVLTF. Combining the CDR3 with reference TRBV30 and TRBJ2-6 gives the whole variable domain SQTIHQWPATLVQPVGSPLSLECTVEGTSNPNLYWYRQAAGRGLQLLFYSVGIGQISSEVPQNLSASRPQDRQFILSSKKLLLSDSGFYLCAWSRGRSSGANVLTFGAGSRLTVL.

The CDR3 coding sequence is TGTGCCAGCTCACCGACATTTACCCCCTACGAGCAGTACGTC. Protein product: CASSPTFTPYEQYV. This chain connects TRBV18 to TRBJ2-7; unclear D gene. Germline V CDR1 and CDR2: KGHSH, LQKENI. CDR3 size: 14 residues. V was trimmed by 3 bases and J by 2 bases, leaving 11 bases between them.

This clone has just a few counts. Written as DNA, the CDR3 is TGTGCCAGCAGCCCTATGGAGACTCCGAACACTGAAGCTTTCTTT. It translates to CASSPMETPNTEAFF. The genes are TRBV5-6 and TRBJ1-1; unclear D gene. The germline gives CDR1 SGHDT, CDR2 YYEEEE. This CDR3 has 15 residues. Trimming left V 4 bases short and J 1 base short, with 14 bases between.